Following are 14 T cell receptor beta chains from one sample sequenced in a study of blood T cell repertoires in COVID-19. Assay: immunoSEQ multiplex PCR; the TCRdb copy retains only in-frame clones and omits some. The sample lists 380,000 or so clones; around 87% were seen once. Sequencing input: PBMCs or T cells enriched from blood (not recorded which). The source is a man aged 30 to 39 who had recovered from COVID-19.

The gene calls are TRBV9 and TRBJ2-1; 9 bases agree with TRBD2. The CDR3 contains 16 residues. Germline V CDR1 and CDR2: SGDLS, YYNGEE. After removal of 0 bases from V and 4 bases from J, the junction contained 5 bases not matched to a gene. In nucleotides, the CDR3 is TGTGCCAGCAGCGTAGATATAAGCGGGGGGTACAATGAGCAGTTCTTC. It is translated as CASSVDISGGYNEQFF. Full variable domain (remainder filled in from reference TRBV9 and TRBJ2-1): DSGVTQTPKHLITATGQRVTLRCSPRSGDLSVYWYQQSLDQGLQFLIQYYNGEERAKGNILERFSAQQFPDLHSELNLSSLELGDSALYFCASSVDISGGYNEQFFGPGTRLTVL.

The CDR3 reads CASSNDRIYGYTF. DNA for the CDR3: TGTGCCAGCAGCAACGACAGGATATATGGCTACACCTTC. The chain is built from TRBV27 and TRBJ1-2, with D tentatively TRBD1 (6 bases). Germline CDR1 and CDR2: MNHEY and SMNVEV (reference sequence). The CDR3 is 13 residues long. Between the trimmed V and J ends, which lost 6 bases and 5 bases, there was a span of 13 bases.

CDR3 in DNA: TGTGCCAGCACAGGGCAGGGGAATAAGCCACCCCTCCACTTT. Translation gives CASTGQGNKPPLHF. The V gene is TRBV5-5, the J gene TRBJ1-6, with a tentative D call TRBD1 (6 bases). V lost 6 bases and J 11 bases, leaving 18 bases between the germline ends. The germline V gene encodes CDR1 SGHKS and CDR2 YYEKEE (reference sequence). This CDR3 has 14 amino acids.

This clone was seen more than once but under ten times. The chain recombines TRBV4-2 with TRBJ2-7; 12 nucleotides align to TRBD1. The J segment lost 9 bases and the V segment lost 2 bases, leaving 17 bases of the junction unmatched. Looked up from germline, CDR1 is LGHNA and CDR2 is YNFKEQ. CDR3 length: 18 residues. The CDR3 loop is CASSQSEGKPGQGAWQYF. DNA of the CDR3: TGTGCCAGCAGCCAATCCGAGGGGAAACCGGGACAGGGGGCTTGGCAGTACTTC.

The CDR3 DNA sequence: TGTGCCAGCAGCTCCCAGGACAGGGGCAATGAGCAGTTCTTC. It translates to CASSSQDRGNEQFF. The chain is built from TRBV7-2 and TRBJ2-1; 9 nucleotides match TRBD1. Germline CDR1 and CDR2: SGHTA and FQGNSA. There are 14 residues in the CDR3. Losses at the gene ends were 4 bases for V and 6 bases for J; bases not matched to a gene: 4.

The chain employs TRBV2 and TRBJ1-5; TRBD1 might be the D (5 bases). Trimming removed 6 bases at V and 4 bases at J, with 13 bases between. The CDR3 is 14 amino acids. Per the germline V gene, CDR1 is SNHLY and CDR2 is FYNNEI. The CDR3 spells CASRKDSENQPQHF. The DNA of the CDR3 is TGTGCCAGCAGGAAAGACAGCGAAAATCAGCCCCAGCATTTT.

This clone was observed a single time. This chain uses TRBV11-1 with TRBJ1-2; 9 bases are shared with TRBD1. Losses at the gene ends were 6 bases for V and 2 bases for J; bases not matched to a gene: 4. Germline V gene data show CDR1 as SGHAT and CDR2 as FQDESV (reference sequence). The CDR3 is 14 amino acids. CDR3 amino acids: CASSSTGGNYGYTF. CDR3 bases: TGTGCCAGCAGTTCTACAGGGGGCAACTATGGCTACACCTTC.

The CDR3 reads CASSLQQNTEAFF. The CDR3 region has the DNA TGCGCCAGCAGCTTGCAACAGAACACTGAAGCTTTCTTT. The chain combines TRBV5-1 with TRBJ1-1; no firm D call. CDR1 SGHRS and CDR2 YFSETQ come from the germline V gene. Trimming shortened V by 1 base and J by 1 base, and 5 bases separated the two germline ends. CDR3 length: 13 residues. Together with reference TRBV5-1 and TRBJ1-1, the CDR3 gives the full variable domain: KAGVTQTPRYLIKTRGQQVTLSCSPISGHRSVSWYQQTPGQGLQFLFEYFSETQRNKGNFPGRFSGRQFSNSRSEMNVSTLELGDSALYLCASSLQQNTEAFFGQGTRLTVV.

Worth noting for this clone: Other DNA sequences in the same sample also yield this CDR3. This chain joins TRBV24-1 and TRBJ2-5, with D possibly being TRBD2 (5 bases). This CDR3 has 13 amino acids. The germline V and J ends were trimmed by 3 bases and 5 bases, with 9 bases remaining between them. Germline lookup yields CDR1 KGHDR and CDR2 SFDVKD. In DNA form, the CDR3 reads TGTGCCACCAGTGATAGCGGCCGGGAGACCCAGTACTTC. Translation gives CATSDSGRETQYF.

This clone has only a few counts. The chain carries TRBV12-3 or TRBV12-4 and TRBJ1-2; D ambiguous. There are 12 residues in the CDR3. Trimming removed 4 bases at V and 8 bases at J, with 11 bases between. The CDR3 loop is CASSSDFSGYTF. DNA for the CDR3: TGTGCCAGCAGTTCAGATTTTTCAGGCTACACCTTC.

The chain joins TRBV10-3 to TRBJ1-4; no reliable D call. The CDR3 is 12 residues long. Trimming cost V 4 bases and J 7 bases, with 7 bases left between them. CDR1 and CDR2 (germline): ENHRY, SYGVKD. The CDR3 bases are TGTGCCATCAGTGCCGGGGTTGAAAAACTGTTTTTT. It translates to CAISAGVEKLFF.

The rearrangement joins TRBV27 to TRBJ2-5, with TRBD1 identical over 9 bases. Germline V gene lookup returns CDR1 MNHEY and CDR2 SMNVEV (reference sequence). The V gene end was trimmed by 5 bases and the J gene end by 4 bases; junction bases not matched to a gene: 5. The CDR3 sequence is 14 residues long. CDR3 protein: CASSRGTGLETQYF. In DNA, the CDR3 is TGTGCCAGCAGTAGAGGGACAGGGTTAGAGACCCAGTACTTC.

This clone was found once. One junction end disagrees with the germline gene, perhaps due to a read error. V usage is TRBV11-2 and J usage is TRBJ1-1; 7 bases are shared with TRBD1. The V gene's germline CDR1 is SGHAT and CDR2 FQNNGV. The CDR3 runs 18 residues. The CDR3 coding sequence is TGTGCCAGCAGCCTAGACAGGGAGGATGAATTGTGGAACACTGAAGCTTTCTTT. This sequence encodes CASSLDREDELWNTEAFF.

This sequence joins TRBV27 and TRBJ1-5; D call uncertain. Trimming stripped 5 bases from V and 4 bases from J, with 9 bases between. This CDR3 is built from 13 residues. Germline V gene data show CDR1 as MNHEY and CDR2 as SMNVEV (reference sequence). CDR3 nucleotide sequence: TGTGCCAGCAGTGTTGGAGGGAATCAGCCCCAGCATTTT. Its translation: CASSVGGNQPQHF.